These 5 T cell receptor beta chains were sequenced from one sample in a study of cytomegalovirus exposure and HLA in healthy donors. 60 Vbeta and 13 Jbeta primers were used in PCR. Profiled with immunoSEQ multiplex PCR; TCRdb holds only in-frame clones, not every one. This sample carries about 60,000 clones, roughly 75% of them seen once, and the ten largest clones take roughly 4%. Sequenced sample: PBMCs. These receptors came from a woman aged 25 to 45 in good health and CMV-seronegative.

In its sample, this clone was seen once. CDR3 loop: CASSPGTDSLNTEAFF. As DNA, the CDR3 is TGTGCCAGCAGCCCCGGGACTGACTCCCTGAACACTGAAGCTTTCTTT. The chain has TRBV7-9 and TRBJ1-1, with D perhaps matching TRBD1 (5 bases). Trimming removed 5 bases from V and 0 bases from J, with 16 bases in between. Per germline, CDR1 SEHNR and CDR2 FQNEAQ (reference sequence). The CDR3 has 16 residues.

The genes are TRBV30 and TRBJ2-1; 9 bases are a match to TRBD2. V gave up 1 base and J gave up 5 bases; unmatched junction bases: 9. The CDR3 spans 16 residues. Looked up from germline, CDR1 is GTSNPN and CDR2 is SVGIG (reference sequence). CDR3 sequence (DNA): TGTGCCTGGAGTGCCCCCTCTAGCGGGAAAGACAATGAGCAGTTCTTC. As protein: CAWSAPSSGKDNEQFF.

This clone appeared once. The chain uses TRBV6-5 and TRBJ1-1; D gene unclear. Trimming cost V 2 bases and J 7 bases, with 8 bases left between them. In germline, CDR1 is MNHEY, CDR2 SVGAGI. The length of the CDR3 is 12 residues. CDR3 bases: TGTGCCAGCAGTTACGCTACCGGTGAAGCTTTCTTT. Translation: CASSYATGEAFF.

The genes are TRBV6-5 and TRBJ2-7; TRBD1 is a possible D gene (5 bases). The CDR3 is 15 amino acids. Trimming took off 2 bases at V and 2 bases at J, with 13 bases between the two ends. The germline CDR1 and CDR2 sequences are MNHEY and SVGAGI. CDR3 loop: CASSYTGAKPYEQYF. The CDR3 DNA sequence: TGTGCCAGCAGTTACACAGGCGCAAAACCCTACGAGCAGTACTTC.

The CDR3 loop reads CSVGTEDSNQPQHF. As DNA, the CDR3 is TGCAGCGTGGGGACAGAAGACAGCAATCAGCCCCAGCATTTT. The chain recombines TRBV29-1 with TRBJ1-5; TRBD1 aligns across 7 bases. Germline V gene lookup returns CDR1 SQVTM and CDR2 ANQGSEA. The CDR3 runs 14 residues. Trimming removed 6 bases from V and 1 base from J; junction bases left unmatched: 6.